What follows describes a single TCR beta chain. The source of the sample is a study of blood T cell repertoires in COVID-19. Overall study: Acute-phase and convalescent COVID-19 samples originated in the United States, Italy and Spain.

Using immunoSEQ multiplex PCR, the repertoire was profiled, and TCRdb retains in-frame clones only, with some absent. The repertoire holds some 100,000 clones, with around 80% as singletons. Germline lookup yields CDR1 MNHEY and CDR2 SVGAGI. This CDR3 has 16 residues. The V end was cut by 0 bases, the J end by 9 bases, with 17 bases between. The sequence derives from an elderly woman with active or convalescent COVID-19. The sample consisted of peripheral blood. The V call is TRBV6-5, the J call TRBJ2-2; D unclear. The CDR3 nucleotides read TGTGCCAGCAGTTACTCGATTTCACAGATCTACCGGGAGCTGTTTTTT. This sequence encodes CASSYSISQIYRELFF.